This TCR beta chain was profiled in a study of shared clonotypes between healthy human individuals. The study's findings and limits: Enrolling few donors narrowed the genetic and exposure-history diversity that was represented.

Over several immunoSEQ plates, each subset's genomic DNA was distributed in even portions. An approximately 220 ng quantity of DNA, 32,000 or so T cell genomes, went into the sorted-subset replicate PCRs. Original data processing: ImmunoSEQ output held junction-only sequences without quality scores, so filtering differed. Clones were sequenced by immunoSEQ multiplex PCR, and TCRdb holds only the in-frame ones, with some missing. The D gene and trimming were derived from the DNA, and the V and J assignments and clone size from that table. The sample includes more than 2 million clones, 90% to 95% seen only once; the top ten take more than 1.5%. Terminally differentiated effector memory CD45RA+ cells were excluded by CCR7 positive selection of CD45RO-negative cells. A word on this clone: What it binds is not known.

The CDR3 loop spans 15 amino acids. Germline CDR1 reads MNHEY; CDR2 reads SMNVEV (reference sequence). Unmatched junction bases numbered 10, after V lost 6 bases and J lost 3 bases. The chain couples TRBV27 to TRBJ1-2; 7 positions match TRBD1. The origin of this receptor is a man in his late teens or twenties in good health. Some clones in this sample may be carry-over from other donors' samples. Sequences were obtained from naive CD8+ T cells from PBMCs. Written as DNA, the CDR3 is TGTGCCAGCAGCAACCTCGGACAGGAAGACTATGGCTACACCTTC. This codes for CASSNLGQEDYGYTF.